Sequencing of this T cell receptor (beta chain) was carried out in a study of response to subunit inactivated influenza vaccine. CDR1 LGHNT and CDR2 FRNRAP come from the germline V gene. The CDR3 covers 12 residues. V lost 0 bases, J lost 9 bases, and 6 bases lay in between. TCRdb analysed the RT-PCR reads with MiXCR anew, one entry per CDR3 protein. The data contain roughly 570,000 distinct CDR3 sequences, approximately 15% of them singletons. The clonotype was recovered from a man aged 45-65 years who received an inactivated influenza vaccine. The sample in question was PBMCs from blood, obtained 11 to 12 days after vaccination. The V gene is TRBV12-5, the J gene TRBJ2-1; tentatively, D is TRBD2 (5 bases). CDR3 region: CASGLVGGEQFF. The CDR3 region has the DNA TGTGCTAGTGGTTTGGTTGGAGGTGAGCAGTTCTTC. Together with reference TRBV12-5 and TRBJ2-1, the CDR3 gives the full variable domain: DARVTQTPRHKVTEMGQEVTMRCQPILGHNTVFWYRQTMMQGLELLAYFRNRAPLDDSGMPKDRFSAEMPDATLATLKIQPSEPRDSAVYFCASGLVGGEQFFGPGTRLTVL.